The 3 T cell receptor beta chains given below trace back to one sample, sequenced in a study of neurological immune-mediated disorders. TCRdb reanalysed the 5' RACE reads using MiXCR and keeps one entry per CDR3 protein. Of about 55,000 distinct CDR3 sequences detected, roughly 4.3% appear once; the ten largest clones hold approximately 2.9%. Sequences were obtained from PBMCs. These receptors came from a man in his fifties or sixties with multiple sclerosis.

This clonotype was counted only a few times. An end of the junction does not agree with germline; a read error may underlie this. The V and J genes are TRBV6-5 and TRBJ1-5; D gene ambiguous. There are 15 residues in the CDR3. Germline lookup yields CDR1 MNHEY and CDR2 SVGAGI. The DNA of the CDR3 is TGTGCCAGCAACCCCGACTCCCCAAGCAGTCAGCCCCAGCATTTT. This sequence encodes CASNPDSPSSQPQHF.

This clonotype was counted ten times or more. This chain joins TRBV6-5 and TRBJ2-7; no clear D. Germline V CDR1 and CDR2: MNHEY, SVGAGI. The CDR3 has 15 residues. Trimming shortened V by 0 bases and J by 0 bases, and 9 bases separated the two germline ends. As DNA, the CDR3 is TGTGCCAGCAGTTACTCACCAGGTAGCTCCTACGAGCAGTACTTC. Protein: CASSYSPGSSYEQYF.

This clonotype is categorized as medium-sized (0.01 to 0.1%). This chain uses TRBV20-1 with TRBJ2-3; D not resolved. The CDR3 is 13 residues long. V dropped 2 bases and J dropped 0 bases, with 6 bases sitting between them. CDR1 and CDR2 (germline): DFQATT, SNEGSKA (reference sequence). The CDR3 DNA sequence: TGCAGTGCTAGATCCGCTAGCACAGATACGCAGTATTTT. Its translation is CSARSASTDTQYF.